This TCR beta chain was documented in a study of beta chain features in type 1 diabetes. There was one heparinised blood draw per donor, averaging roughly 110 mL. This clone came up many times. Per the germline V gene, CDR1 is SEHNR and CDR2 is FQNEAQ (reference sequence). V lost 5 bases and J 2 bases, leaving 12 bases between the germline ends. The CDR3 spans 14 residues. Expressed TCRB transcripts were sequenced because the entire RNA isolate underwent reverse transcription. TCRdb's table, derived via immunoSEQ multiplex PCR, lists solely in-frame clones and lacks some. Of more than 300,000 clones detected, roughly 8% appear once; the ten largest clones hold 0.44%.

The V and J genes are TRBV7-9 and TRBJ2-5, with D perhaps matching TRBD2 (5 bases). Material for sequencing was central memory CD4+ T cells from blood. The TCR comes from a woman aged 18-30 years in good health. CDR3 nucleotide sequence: TGTGCCAGCAGCCCACTAGGTGTTCAAGAGACCCAGTACTTC. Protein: CASSPLGVQETQYF. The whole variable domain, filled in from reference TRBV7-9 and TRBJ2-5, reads DTGVSQNPRHKITKRGQNVTFRCDPISEHNRLYWYRQTLGQGPEFLTYFQNEAQLEKSRLLSDRFSAERPKGSFSTLEIQRTEQGDSAMYLCASSPLGVQETQYFGPGTRLLVL.